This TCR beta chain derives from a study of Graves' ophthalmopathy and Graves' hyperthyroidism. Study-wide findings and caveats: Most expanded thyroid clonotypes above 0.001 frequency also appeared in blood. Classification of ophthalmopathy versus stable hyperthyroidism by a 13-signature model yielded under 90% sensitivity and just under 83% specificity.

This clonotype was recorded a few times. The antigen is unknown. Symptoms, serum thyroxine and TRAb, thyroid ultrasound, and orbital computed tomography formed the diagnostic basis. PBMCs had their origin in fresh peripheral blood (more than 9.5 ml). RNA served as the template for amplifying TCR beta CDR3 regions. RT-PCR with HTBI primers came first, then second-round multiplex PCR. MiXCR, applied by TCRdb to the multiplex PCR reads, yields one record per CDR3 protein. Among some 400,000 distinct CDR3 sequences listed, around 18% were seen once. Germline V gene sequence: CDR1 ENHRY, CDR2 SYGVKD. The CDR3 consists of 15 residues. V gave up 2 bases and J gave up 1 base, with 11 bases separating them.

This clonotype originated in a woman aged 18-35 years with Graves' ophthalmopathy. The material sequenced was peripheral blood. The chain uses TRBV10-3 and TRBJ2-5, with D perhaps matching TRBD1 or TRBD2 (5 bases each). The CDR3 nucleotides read TGTGCCATCAGTGAGGTCGGGACGGCCCAAGAGACCCAGTACTTC. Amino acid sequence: CAISEVGTAQETQYF.